This entry lists 23 T cell receptor beta chains sequenced from one sample in a study of blood T cell repertoires in COVID-19. Profiling relied on immunoSEQ multiplex PCR, and the TCRdb table lists in-frame clones only, not all of them. The table includes 35,000 to 45,000 clones, approximately 91% detected once. The sample consisted of peripheral blood. The receptors originated from a man in his sixties or seventies with active COVID-19.

This chain connects TRBV5-1 to TRBJ1-2, with 7 bases that match TRBD1. The CDR3 has 17 residues. The V segment lost 0 bases and the J segment 8 bases; nucleotides outside the gene matches: 16. The germline gives CDR1 SGHRS, CDR2 YFSETQ. The CDR3 DNA is TGCGCCAGCAGCTTGGCTGGGGCAGGGGGAATCAGGGAGGGCTACACCTTC. As protein: CASSLAGAGGIREGYTF. The whole variable domain, filled in from reference TRBV5-1 and TRBJ1-2, reads KAGVTQTPRYLIKTRGQQVTLSCSPISGHRSVSWYQQTPGQGLQFLFEYFSETQRNKGNFPGRFSGRQFSNSRSEMNVSTLELGDSALYLCASSLAGAGGIREGYTFGSGTRLTVV.

The rearrangement links TRBV28 to TRBJ1-5; D is possibly TRBD1 (5 bases). V lost 3 bases and J 1 base, leaving 10 bases between the germline ends. The germline V gene encodes CDR1 MDHEN and CDR2 SYDVKM. The CDR3 runs to 15 residues. The DNA of the CDR3 is TGTGCCAGCAGTTTTGGGGCAGTCAGCAATCAGCCCCAGCATTTT. Its translation: CASSFGAVSNQPQHF.

This chain links TRBV5-1 with TRBJ2-3; D is perhaps TRBD2 (5 bases). The CDR3 is made up of 16 amino acids. The germline V gene has CDR1 SGHRS and CDR2 YFSETQ. Trimming removed 4 bases at V and 2 bases at J, with 17 bases between. This chain's CDR3 is CASSPLASRTTDTQYF. CDR3 bases: TGCGCCAGCAGCCCCTTAGCGAGTCGGACCACAGATACGCAGTATTTT. Filled out from reference TRBV5-1 and TRBJ2-3, the complete variable domain reads KAGVTQTPRYLIKTRGQQVTLSCSPISGHRSVSWYQQTPGQGLQFLFEYFSETQRNKGNFPGRFSGRQFSNSRSEMNVSTLELGDSALYLCASSPLASRTTDTQYFGPGTRLTVL.

The CDR3 loop is CASREPGQGATGNTIYF. As DNA, the CDR3 is TGTGCCAGCAGGGAGCCGGGACAGGGGGCAACTGGAAACACCATATATTTT. The rearrangement links TRBV11-2 to TRBJ1-3; TRBD1 agrees at 12 bases. The germline V gene encodes CDR1 SGHAT and CDR2 FQNNGV. The CDR3 extends over 17 amino acids. The J segment lost 2 bases and the V segment lost 6 bases, leaving 8 bases of the junction unmatched.

The chain is built from TRBV28 and TRBJ1-1; 9 nucleotides align to TRBD1. The germline gives CDR1 MDHEN, CDR2 SYDVKM. This CDR3 spans 11 amino acids. With 3 bases clipped from V and 10 bases from J, the junction kept 0 bases outside the gene matches. CDR3: CASSLDRGAFF. Here the CDR3 DNA reads TGTGCCAGCAGTTTGGACAGGGGAGCTTTCTTT.

This sequence joins TRBV4-1 and TRBJ2-7, with a tentative D call TRBD2 (5 bases). The CDR3 is 14 residues long. Germline CDR1 is MGHRA and CDR2 is YSYEKL. Trimming took 4 bases from V and 3 from J, leaving 13 bases between them. In DNA, the CDR3 is TGCGCCAGCAGCCGACCGGGAAAGGGCTACGAGCAGTACTTC. This codes for CASSRPGKGYEQYF.

The gene calls are TRBV5-4 and TRBJ2-5; no reliable D call. Germline CDR1 and CDR2: SGHNT and YYREEE (reference sequence). V was pared by 6 bases and J by 3 bases, with 15 bases between. CDR3 length: 14 amino acids. The CDR3 loop reads CASNMGRQKETQYF. CDR3 DNA sequence: TGTGCCAGCAACATGGGCCGGCAAAAAGAGACCCAGTACTTC.

The chain employs TRBV28 and TRBJ1-5; 11 bases agree with TRBD1. The CDR3 loop spans 18 amino acids. Germline V lookup: CDR1 MDHEN, CDR2 SYDVKM. V trimming: 7 bases; J trimming: 4 bases; junction bases outside the gene matches: 15. The CDR3 DNA reads TGTGCCAGCACCCTTGAGTGGACAGGGGGCTTGGGTAATCAGCCCCAGCATTTT. Protein product: CASTLEWTGGLGNQPQHF. Using reference TRBV28 and TRBJ1-5 for the parts outside the CDR3, the full variable domain is DVKVTQSSRYLVKRTGEKVFLECVQDMDHENMFWYRQDPGLGLRLIYFSYDVKMKEKGDIPEGYSVSREKKERFSLILESASTNQTSMYLCASTLEWTGGLGNQPQHFGDGTRLSIL.

V gene TRBV7-2 combines with J gene TRBJ2-1; 13 bases agree with TRBD2. CDR1 and CDR2 (germline): SGHTA, FQGNSA. V shed 0 bases, J shed 9 bases, and the junction held 2 bases outside the gene matches. This CDR3 region has 15 residues. CDR3 nucleotide sequence: TGTGCCAGCAGCTTAGCAACTAGCGGGAGGGGTGAGCAGTTCTTC. It yields the protein CASSLATSGRGEQFF.

The DNA for the CDR3 is TGTGCCAGCAGACGCTTATCTCTCCGGGACAGGGAGGAGACCCAGTACTTC. It codes for CASRRLSLRDREETQYF. The V call is TRBV9, the J call TRBJ2-5; 9 bases are shared with TRBD1. CDR3 length: 17 residues. Germline CDR1 is SGDLS and CDR2 is YYNGEE. Trimming at V came to 5 bases and at J to 5 bases, leaving 16 bases not matched to a gene.

The genes are TRBV7-3 and TRBJ2-1; no firm D call. V was pared by 0 bases and J by 5 bases, with 8 bases between. CDR1 and CDR2 (germline): SGHTA, FQGTGA. This CDR3 has 14 residues. The CDR3, as DNA: TGTGCCAGCAGCTTAACCTTTGCGAACAATGAGCAGTTCTTC. The encoded protein is CASSLTFANNEQFF.

J is TRBJ1-5 and V is TRBV6-2 or TRBV6-3, with 8 nucleotides matching TRBD1. The V segment lost 2 bases and the J segment 7 bases; nucleotides outside the gene matches: 13. The CDR3 loop spans 17 amino acids. Germline V gene sequence: CDR1 MNHEY, CDR2 SVGEGT. CDR3 sequence: CASSYTPTLTGEQPQHF. The CDR3 DNA follows: TGTGCCAGCAGTTACACCCCCACTTTGACAGGGGAACAGCCCCAGCATTTT.

The genes are TRBV7-3 and TRBJ2-3, with 7 bases that match TRBD2. V gave up 2 bases and J gave up 3 bases; unmatched junction bases: 5. The CDR3 consists of 15 residues. Germline V gene lookup returns CDR1 SGHTA and CDR2 FQGTGA. The CDR3: CASSLWGGVTDTQYF. The CDR3 DNA reads as TGTGCCAGCAGCTTATGGGGGGGTGTAACAGATACGCAGTATTTT.

This clone was observed a handful of times. The CDR3 region is CASSQGTQGSDTQYF. As DNA, the CDR3 is TGCGCCAGCAGTCAAGGAACACAGGGATCAGATACGCAGTATTTT. The rearrangement links TRBV23-1 to TRBJ2-3; D might be TRBD1 (6 bases). TRBV23-1 is known as an ORF, though its function is uncertain. The CDR3 runs 15 residues. Trimming stripped 2 bases from V and 4 bases from J, with 13 bases between.

The chain employs TRBV7-2 and TRBJ2-7, with D possibly TRBD2 on 5 matching bases. The CDR3 consists of 14 residues. Per the germline V gene, CDR1 is SGHTA and CDR2 is FQGNSA. The V end lost 4 bases, the J end lost 5 bases, and 15 bases lay between the germline ends. The CDR3: CASSYRFLADEQYF. The CDR3 DNA reads as TGTGCCAGCAGCTACAGATTCCTAGCCGACGAGCAGTACTTC.

The chain combines TRBV27 with TRBJ2-3; 7 bases match TRBD1. The trim removed 3 bases at V and 2 bases at J, leaving 5 bases unmatched. This CDR3 has 15 amino acids. CDR1 MNHEY and CDR2 SMNVEV come from the germline V gene (reference sequence). The CDR3 reads CASSFRGRPTDTQYF. CDR3 nucleotide sequence: TGTGCCAGCAGTTTTAGGGGGCGCCCCACAGATACGCAGTATTTT.

This clone has just one count. The genes are TRBV28 and TRBJ2-3; 7 nucleotides align to TRBD2. Germline CDR1 is MDHEN and CDR2 is SYDVKM. CDR3 length equals 15 residues. The V segment lost 3 bases and the J segment 0 bases; nucleotides outside the gene matches: 3. The CDR3 sequence is CASSFLGGSTDTQYF. The CDR3 region has the DNA TGTGCCAGCAGTTTCCTCGGGGGGAGCACAGATACGCAGTATTTT.

V is TRBV4-2 and J is TRBJ2-5; TRBD1 matches 10 bases. The germline V gene has CDR1 LGHNA and CDR2 YNFKEQ. V lost 5 bases, J lost 5 bases, and 11 bases stayed unmatched. CDR3 length equals 16 residues. Here the CDR3 reads CASSNGRQGAGETQYF. CDR3 sequence (DNA): TGTGCCAGCAGCAACGGAAGACAGGGGGCTGGGGAGACCCAGTACTTC.

The V call is TRBV7-8, the J call TRBJ2-5; D possibly corresponds to TRBD2 (6 bases). The ends were cut back, 1 base at V and 1 base at J, with 13 bases in the middle. The germline V gene encodes CDR1 SGHVS and CDR2 FQNEAQ. The CDR3 length is 16 residues. CDR3 in DNA: TGTGCCAGCAGCTTAGGGGCGGGACCCTCCCAAGAGACCCAGTACTTC. Translation: CASSLGAGPSQETQYF.

The chain recombines TRBV6-5 with TRBJ2-7; a possible D gene is TRBD1 (6 bases). V dropped 0 bases and J dropped 0 bases, with 9 bases sitting between them. Germline V gene data show CDR1 as MNHEY and CDR2 as SVGAGI. The CDR3 sequence is 15 residues long. For the CDR3, the DNA is TGTGCCAGCAGTTACTCGACAGGCTCCTCCTACGAGCAGTACTTC. Translated, it gives CASSYSTGSSYEQYF.

The chain is built from TRBV5-6 and TRBJ2-3; 7 bases agree with TRBD1. The germline CDR1 and CDR2 sequences are SGHDT and YYEEEE. The CDR3 runs to 17 residues. Trimming removed 1 base from V and 4 bases from J; junction bases left unmatched: 12. This chain's CDR3 is CASSLFWRQGDSDTQYF. DNA of the CDR3: TGTGCCAGCAGCTTGTTTTGGCGACAGGGAGATTCAGATACGCAGTATTTT. The full variable domain, in which reference TRBV5-6 and TRBJ2-3 provide the parts outside the CDR3, is DAGVTQSPTHLIKTRGQQVTLRCSPKSGHDTVSWYQQALGQGPQFIFQYYEEEERQRGNFPDRFSGHQFPNYSSELNVNALLLGDSALYLCASSLFWRQGDSDTQYFGPGTRLTVL.

The rearrangement joins TRBV15 to TRBJ1-5; 8 bases map to TRBD1. CDR1 and CDR2 from the germline V gene are LNHNV and YYDKDF (reference sequence). V lost 4 bases and J lost 2; bases outside the gene matches: 10. The CDR3 is 17 amino acids. The CDR3 reads CATSKEQTGDRNQPQHF. In nucleotides, the CDR3 is TGTGCCACCAGCAAAGAGCAGACAGGGGATCGCAATCAGCCCCAGCATTTT. Full variable domain (rest looked up from reference TRBV15 and TRBJ1-5): DAMVIQNPRYQVTQFGKPVTLSCSQTLNHNVMYWYQQKSSQAPKLLFHYYDKDFNNEADTPDNFQSRRPNTSFCFLDIRSPGLGDTAMYLCATSKEQTGDRNQPQHFGDGTRLSIL.

CDR3: CASSGRQSSGNTIYF. Here the CDR3 DNA reads TGTGCCAGCAGCGGCAGACAATCCTCTGGAAACACCATATATTTT. The genes are TRBV7-2 and TRBJ1-3; D remains ambiguous. CDR3 length: 15 amino acids. Trimming removed 5 bases from V and 0 bases from J, with 11 bases in between. Germline-derived CDR1 and CDR2 are SGHTA and FQGNSA.